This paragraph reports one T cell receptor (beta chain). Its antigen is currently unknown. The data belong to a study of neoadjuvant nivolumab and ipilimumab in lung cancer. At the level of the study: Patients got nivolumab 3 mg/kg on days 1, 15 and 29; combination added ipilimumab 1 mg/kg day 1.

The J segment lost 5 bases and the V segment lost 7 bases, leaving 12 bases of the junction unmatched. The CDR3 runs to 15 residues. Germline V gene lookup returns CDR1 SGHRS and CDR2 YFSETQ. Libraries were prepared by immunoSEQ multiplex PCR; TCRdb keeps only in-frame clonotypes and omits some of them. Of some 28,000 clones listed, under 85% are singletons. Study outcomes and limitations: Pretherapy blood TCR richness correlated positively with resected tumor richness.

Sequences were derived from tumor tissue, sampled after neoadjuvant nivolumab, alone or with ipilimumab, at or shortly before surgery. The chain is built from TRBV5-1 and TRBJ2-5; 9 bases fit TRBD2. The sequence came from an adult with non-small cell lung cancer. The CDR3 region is CASSLGLAQMETQYF. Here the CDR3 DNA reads TGCGCCAGCTCCCTTGGACTAGCGCAAATGGAGACCCAGTACTTC.